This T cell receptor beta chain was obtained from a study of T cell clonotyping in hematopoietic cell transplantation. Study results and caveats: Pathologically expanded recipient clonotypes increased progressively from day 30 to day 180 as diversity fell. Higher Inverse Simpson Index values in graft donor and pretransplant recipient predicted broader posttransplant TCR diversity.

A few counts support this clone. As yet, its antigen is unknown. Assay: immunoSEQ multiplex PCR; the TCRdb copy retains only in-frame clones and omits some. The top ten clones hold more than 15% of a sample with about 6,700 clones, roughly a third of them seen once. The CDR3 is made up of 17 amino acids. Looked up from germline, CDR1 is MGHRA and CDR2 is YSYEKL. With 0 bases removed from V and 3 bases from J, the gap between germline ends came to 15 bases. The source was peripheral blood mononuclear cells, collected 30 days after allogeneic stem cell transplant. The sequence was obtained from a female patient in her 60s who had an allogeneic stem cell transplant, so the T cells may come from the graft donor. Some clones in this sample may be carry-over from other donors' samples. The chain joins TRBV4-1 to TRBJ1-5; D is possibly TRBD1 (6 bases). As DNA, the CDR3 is TGCGCCAGCAGCCAAGATTCGGGACAAAACTTCAATCAGCCCCAGCATTTT. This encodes CASSQDSGQNFNQPQHF.